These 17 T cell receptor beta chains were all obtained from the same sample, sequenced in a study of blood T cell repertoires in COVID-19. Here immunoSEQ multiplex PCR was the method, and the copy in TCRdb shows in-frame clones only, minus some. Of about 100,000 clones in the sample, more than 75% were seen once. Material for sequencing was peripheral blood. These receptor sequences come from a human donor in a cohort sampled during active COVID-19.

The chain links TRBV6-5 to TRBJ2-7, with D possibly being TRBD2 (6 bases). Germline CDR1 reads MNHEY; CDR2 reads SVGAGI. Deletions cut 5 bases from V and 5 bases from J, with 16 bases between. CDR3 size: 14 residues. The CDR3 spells CASSPRRGGHEQYF. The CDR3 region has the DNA TGTGCCAGCAGTCCACGGAGGGGAGGCCACGAGCAGTACTTC.

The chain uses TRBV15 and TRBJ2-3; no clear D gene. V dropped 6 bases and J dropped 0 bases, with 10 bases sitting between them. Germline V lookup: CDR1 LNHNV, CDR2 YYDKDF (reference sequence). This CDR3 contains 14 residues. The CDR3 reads CATRDLTSTDTQYF. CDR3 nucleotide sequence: TGTGCCACCAGAGATCTAACTAGCACAGATACGCAGTATTTT.

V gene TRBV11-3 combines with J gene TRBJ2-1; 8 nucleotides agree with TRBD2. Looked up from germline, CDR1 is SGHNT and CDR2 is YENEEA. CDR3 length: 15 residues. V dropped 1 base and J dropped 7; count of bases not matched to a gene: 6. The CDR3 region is CASSLGLAGLNEQFF. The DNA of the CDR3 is TGTGCCAGCAGCTTAGGTCTAGCGGGTTTAAATGAGCAGTTCTTC.

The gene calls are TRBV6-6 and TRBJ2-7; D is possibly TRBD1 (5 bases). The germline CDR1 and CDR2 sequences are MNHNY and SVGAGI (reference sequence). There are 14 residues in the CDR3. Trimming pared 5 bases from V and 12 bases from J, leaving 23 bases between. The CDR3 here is CASSGRTIQVDLYF. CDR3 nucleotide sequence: TGTGCCAGCAGTGGACGTACTATACAGGTTGACCTGTACTTC.

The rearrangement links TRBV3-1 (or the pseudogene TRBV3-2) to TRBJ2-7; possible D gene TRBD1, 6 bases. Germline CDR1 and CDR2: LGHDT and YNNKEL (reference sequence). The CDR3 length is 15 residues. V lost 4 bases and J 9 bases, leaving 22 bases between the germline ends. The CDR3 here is CASSRDSGQTSGQYF. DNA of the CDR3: TGTGCCAGCAGCCGTGACTCCGGACAGACCTCTGGGCAGTACTTC.

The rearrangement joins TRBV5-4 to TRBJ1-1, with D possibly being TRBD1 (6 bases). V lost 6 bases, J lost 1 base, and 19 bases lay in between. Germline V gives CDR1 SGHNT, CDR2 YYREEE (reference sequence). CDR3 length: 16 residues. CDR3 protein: CASTNRLGAKNTEAFF. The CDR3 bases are TGTGCCAGCACCAACCGTTTGGGGGCGAAGAACACTGAAGCTTTCTTT.

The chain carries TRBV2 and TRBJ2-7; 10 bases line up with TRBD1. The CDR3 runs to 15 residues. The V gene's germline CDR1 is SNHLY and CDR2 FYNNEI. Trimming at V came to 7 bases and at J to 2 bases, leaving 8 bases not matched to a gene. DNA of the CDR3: TGTGCCAGCATCAAATCCGGGACAGGGGCCTACGAGCAGTACTTC. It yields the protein CASIKSGTGAYEQYF.

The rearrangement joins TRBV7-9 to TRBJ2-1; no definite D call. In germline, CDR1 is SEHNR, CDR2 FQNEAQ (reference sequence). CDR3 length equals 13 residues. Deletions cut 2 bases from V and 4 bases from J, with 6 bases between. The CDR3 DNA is TGTGCCAGCAGCTTAAGTGCGTACAATGAGCAGTTCTTC. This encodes CASSLSAYNEQFF.

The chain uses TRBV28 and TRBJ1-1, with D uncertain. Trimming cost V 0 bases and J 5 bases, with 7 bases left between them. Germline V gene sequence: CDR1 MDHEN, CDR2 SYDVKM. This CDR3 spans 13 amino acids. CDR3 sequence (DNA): TGTGCCAGCAGTTTATGGGGCCGTACTGAAGCTTTCTTT. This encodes CASSLWGRTEAFF.

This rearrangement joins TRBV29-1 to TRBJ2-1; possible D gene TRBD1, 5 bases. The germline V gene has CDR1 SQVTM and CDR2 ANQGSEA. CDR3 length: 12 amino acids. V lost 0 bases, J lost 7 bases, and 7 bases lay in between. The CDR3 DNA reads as TGCAGCGTTGAAGATCCAGGGAATGAGCAGTTCTTC. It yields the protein CSVEDPGNEQFF.

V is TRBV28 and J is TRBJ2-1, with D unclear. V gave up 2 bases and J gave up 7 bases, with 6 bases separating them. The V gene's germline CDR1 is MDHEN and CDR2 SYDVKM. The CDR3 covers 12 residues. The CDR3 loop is CASSLLRNEQFF. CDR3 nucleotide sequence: TGTGCCAGCAGTTTACTACGGAATGAGCAGTTCTTC.

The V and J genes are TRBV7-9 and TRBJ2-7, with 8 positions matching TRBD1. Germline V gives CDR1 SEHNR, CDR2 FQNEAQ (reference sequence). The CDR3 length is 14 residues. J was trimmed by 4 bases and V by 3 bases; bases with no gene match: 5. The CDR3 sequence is CASSLTGEIYEQYF. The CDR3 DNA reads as TGTGCCAGCAGCTTGACAGGGGAAATTTACGAGCAGTACTTC.

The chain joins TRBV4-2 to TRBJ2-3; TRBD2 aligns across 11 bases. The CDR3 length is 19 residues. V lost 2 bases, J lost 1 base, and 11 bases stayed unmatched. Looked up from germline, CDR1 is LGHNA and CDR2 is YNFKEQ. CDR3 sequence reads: CASSQNSGRAPRGTDTQYF. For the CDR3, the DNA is TGTGCCAGCAGCCAAAATAGCGGGAGGGCCCCCCGTGGCACAGATACGCAGTATTTT.

CDR3: CASSQDFRTGGKAFF. The CDR3 region has the DNA TGTGCCAGCAGCCAAGACTTTCGGACAGGGGGCAAAGCTTTCTTT. The chain has TRBV3-1 (or the pseudogene TRBV3-2) and TRBJ1-1, with 11 bases matching TRBD1. The CDR3 sequence is 15 residues long. Germline trimming cut 0 bases from V and 9 bases from J; bases unmatched to any gene: 6. Germline lookup yields CDR1 LGHDT and CDR2 YNNKEL (reference sequence).

The CDR3 region is CASKDPGLAGVEQFF. DNA of the CDR3: TGTGCCAGCAAGGACCCGGGACTAGCGGGAGTTGAGCAGTTCTTC. This rearrangement joins TRBV6-5 to TRBJ2-1, with 14 bases aligning to TRBD2. The J segment lost 9 bases and the V segment lost 7 bases, leaving 8 bases of the junction unmatched. The CDR3 has 15 residues. Germline values: CDR1 MNHEY, CDR2 SVGAGI.

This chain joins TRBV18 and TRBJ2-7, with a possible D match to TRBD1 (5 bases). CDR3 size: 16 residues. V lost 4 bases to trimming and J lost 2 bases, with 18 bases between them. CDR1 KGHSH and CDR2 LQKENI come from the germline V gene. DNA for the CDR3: TGTGCCAGCTCACAATATGCGGACACCGCAACCTACGAGCAGTACTTC. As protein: CASSQYADTATYEQYF.

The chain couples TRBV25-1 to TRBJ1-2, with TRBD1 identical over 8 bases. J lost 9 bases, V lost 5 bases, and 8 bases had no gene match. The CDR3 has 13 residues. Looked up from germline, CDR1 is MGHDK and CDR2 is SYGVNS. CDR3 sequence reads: CASSSQTGVSYTF. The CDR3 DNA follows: TGTGCCAGCAGTTCTCAGACAGGGGTAAGCTACACCTTC.